This TCR beta chain was identified in a study of PD-L1 blockade in urothelial cancer. Clones were read by immunoSEQ multiplex PCR, and TCRdb kept only the in-frame ones, dropping some. The sample lists over 50,000 clones, 86% seen once, with roughly 2.9% in the top ten. This sequence originates from a man over 45 with urothelial cancer. The sample consisted of PBMCs, taken around atezolizumab (anti-PD-L1) treatment.

The CDR3 region is CASSIGAGVNTGELFF. CDR3 nucleotides: TGTGCCAGTAGTATAGGGGCAGGGGTAAACACCGGGGAGCTGTTTTTT. This chain connects TRBV19 to TRBJ2-2, with D possibly being TRBD1 (6 bases). This CDR3 contains 16 residues. Between the trimmed V and J ends, which lost 1 base and 2 bases, there was a span of 11 bases. Germline V gives CDR1 LNHDA, CDR2 SQIVND (reference sequence).